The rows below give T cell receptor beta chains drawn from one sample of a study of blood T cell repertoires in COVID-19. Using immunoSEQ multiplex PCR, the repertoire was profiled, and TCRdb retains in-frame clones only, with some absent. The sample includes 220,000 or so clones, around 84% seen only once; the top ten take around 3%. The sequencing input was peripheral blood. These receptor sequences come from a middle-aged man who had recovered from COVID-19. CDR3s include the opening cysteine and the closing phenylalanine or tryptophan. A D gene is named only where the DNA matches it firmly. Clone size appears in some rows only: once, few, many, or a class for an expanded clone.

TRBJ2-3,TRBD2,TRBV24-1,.,TGTGCCACCAGTACAGCGGGAGTTTTATCAGATACGCAGTATTTT,CATSTAGVLSDTQYF
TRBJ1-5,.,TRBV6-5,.,TGTGCCAGCAGTTACCCGGGTGAACCCCAGCATTTT,CASSYPGEPQHF
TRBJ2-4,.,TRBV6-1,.,TGTGCCAGCAGTGAAGTCAGGAAGTACATTCAGTACTTC,CASSEVRKYIQYF
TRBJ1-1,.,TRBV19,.,TGTGCCAGTAGTATTTCGGGGGTGGGCAACACTGAAGCTTTCTTT,CASSISGVGNTEAFF
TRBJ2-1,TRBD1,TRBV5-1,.,TGCGCCAGCAGCTTGGCCCCGACAGGGGGCTTGGAGAGCCTGTTCTTC,CASSLAPTGGLESLFF
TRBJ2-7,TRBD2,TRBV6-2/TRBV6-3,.,TGTGCCAGCAGTCCACTAGCGGGATTGGGTGAGCAGTACTTC,CASSPLAGLGEQYF
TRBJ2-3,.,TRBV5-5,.,TGTGCCAGCAGCTTAGCAACGGGCACAGATACGCAGTATTTT,CASSLATGTDTQYF
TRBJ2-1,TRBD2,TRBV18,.,TGTGCCAGCTCGGAGAACCTAGCGGGAAGAGCCAATGAGCAGTTCTTC,CASSENLAGRANEQFF
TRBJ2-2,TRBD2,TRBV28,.,TGTGCCAGCAGTTTAGCAGTAGCGGGGGCCCCCACCGGGGAGCTGTTTTTT,CASSLAVAGAPTGELFF
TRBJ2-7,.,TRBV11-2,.,TGTGCCAGCAGTCCCTCCCTCCCCTACGAGCAGTACTTC,CASSPSLPYEQYF
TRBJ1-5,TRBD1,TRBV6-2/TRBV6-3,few,TGTGCCAGCACCCCCTCGGACAGGGCGTTTCAGCCCCAGCATTTT,CASTPSDRAFQPQHF
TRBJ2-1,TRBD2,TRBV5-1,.,TGCGCCAGCAGCACCGGGACTAGCCAAGTCGATGAGCAGTTCTTC,CASSTGTSQVDEQFF
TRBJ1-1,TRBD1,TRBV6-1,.,TGTGCCAGCAGTGAACCCGGGACAGGCGGGAACACTGAAGCTTTCTTT,CASSEPGTGGNTEAFF
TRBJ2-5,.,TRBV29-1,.,TGCAGCGTTACGTCTAGTGGAGAGACCCAGTACTTC,CSVTSSGETQYF
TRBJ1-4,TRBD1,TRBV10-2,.,TGCGCCAGCAGTGATTTCGGGACAGCTAATGAAAAACTGTTTTTT,CASSDFGTANEKLFF
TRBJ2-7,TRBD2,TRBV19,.,TGTGCCAGTAGTATATCAAAGCGGGAGTGGTACGAGCAGTACTTC,CASSISKREWYEQYF
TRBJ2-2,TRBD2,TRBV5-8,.,TGTGCCAGCAGCCATGACCGGGGGGACACCGGGGAGCTGTTTTTT,CASSHDRGDTGELFF
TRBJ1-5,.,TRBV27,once,TGTGCCAGCAGTCCTCGGTGGTCTAGCAATCAGCCCCAGCATTTT,CASSPRWSSNQPQHF
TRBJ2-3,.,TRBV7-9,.,TGTGCCAGCAGCCCCCGTCTAGCACACACAGATACGCAGTATTTT,CASSPRLAHTDTQYF
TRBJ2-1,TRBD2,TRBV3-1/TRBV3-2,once,TGTGCCAGCAGCCGACCAACCTCGACTAGCGGGTCCCACAATGAGCAGTTCTTC,CASSRPTSTSGSHNEQFF
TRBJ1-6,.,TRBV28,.,TGTGCCAGCAGCTTCAGCTCCTATAATTCACCCCTCCACTTT,CASSFSSYNSPLHF
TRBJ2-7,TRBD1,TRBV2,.,TGTGCCAGCAGGTCGACAGGGGGCTTGGCCTACGAGCAGTACTTC,CASRSTGGLAYEQYF
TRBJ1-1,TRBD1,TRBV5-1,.,TGCGCCAGCAGCCTACAAGGACAGGGGAACACTGAAGCTTTCTTT,CASSLQGQGNTEAFF
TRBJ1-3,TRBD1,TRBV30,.,TGTGCCTGGAGTGTACTTAGGGGGCCTGGAAACACCATATATTTT,CAWSVLRGPGNTIYF
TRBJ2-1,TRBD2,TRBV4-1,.,TGCGCCAGCAGCCAAGCCCGCGGGCAGGGAAAGCGGCGGGAGCACAATGAGCAGTTCTTC,CASSQARGQGKRREHNEQFF
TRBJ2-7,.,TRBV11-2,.,TGTGCCAGCAGCTTAAGGAGGGTGCCCGGCGAGCAGTACTTC,CASSLRRVPGEQYF
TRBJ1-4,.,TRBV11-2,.,TGTGCCAGCAGCTTCACAGAGGAAAAACTGTTTTTT,CASSFTEEKLFF
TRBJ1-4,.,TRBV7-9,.,TGTGCCAGCAGCCCCGGTGCAACTAATGAAAAACTGTTTTTT,CASSPGATNEKLFF
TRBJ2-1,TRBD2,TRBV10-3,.,TGTGCCATCTCCCGGGTAGCGGGTAATGAGCAGTTCTTC,CAISRVAGNEQFF
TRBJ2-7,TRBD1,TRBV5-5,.,TGTGCCAGCAGCAGCGCGACAGGGGTGTTGGGCGAGCAGTACTTC,CASSSATGVLGEQYF
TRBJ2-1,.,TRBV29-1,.,TGCAGCGTTTCTCCTCGTTACAATGAGCAGTTCTTC,CSVSPRYNEQFF
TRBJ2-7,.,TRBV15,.,TGTGCCACCAGCAGAGATCTTAGGGGTCCCTACGAGCAGTACTTC,CATSRDLRGPYEQYF
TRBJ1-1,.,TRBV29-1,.,TGCAGCGCCGTTCGGGGGGCTGTCACTGAAGCTTTCTTT,CSAVRGAVTEAFF
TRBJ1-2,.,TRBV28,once,TGTGCCAGCAGTTTAACAGGTGATGGCTACACCTTC,CASSLTGDGYTF
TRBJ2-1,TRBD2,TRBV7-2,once,TGTGCCAGCAGCTCCTACGGGACTAGCGGGACTAACAATGAGCAGTTCTTC,CASSSYGTSGTNNEQFF
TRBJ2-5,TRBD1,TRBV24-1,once,TGTGCCACCAGTGATTGGACAGGAATCCAAGAGACCCAGTACTTC,CATSDWTGIQETQYF
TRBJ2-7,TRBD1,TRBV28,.,TGTGCCAGCAGTCCTCCCCCACAGGGGGGCGAGCAGTACTTC,CASSPPPQGGEQYF
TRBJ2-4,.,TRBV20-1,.,TGCAGTGCTAGTGAGAGAGATCTCAAAAACATTCAGTACTTC,CSASERDLKNIQYF
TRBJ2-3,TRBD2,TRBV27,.,TGTGCCAGCAGTGAGAGCGGGAGGGCCGCAGATACGCAGTATTTT,CASSESGRAADTQYF
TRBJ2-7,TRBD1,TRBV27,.,TGTGCCAGCACCGGGACAGGGAAAGCCTCCGAGCAGTACTTC,CASTGTGKASEQYF
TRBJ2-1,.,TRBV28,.,TGTGCCAGCAGCCAAACATTCAATGAGCAGTTCTTC,CASSQTFNEQFF
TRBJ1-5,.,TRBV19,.,TGTGCCAGTACCTCCGGGGGGTGGCAGAATAGCAATCAGCCCCAGCATTTT,CASTSGGWQNSNQPQHF
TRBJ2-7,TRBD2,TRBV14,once,TGTGCCAGCAGCCAAGTAGCGGGAGGGCCCTACGAGCAGTACTTC,CASSQVAGGPYEQYF
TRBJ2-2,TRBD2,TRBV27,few,TGTGCCAGCAGTTTGTTCGGGGGGGAGAACACCGGGGAGCTGTTTTTT,CASSLFGGENTGELFF
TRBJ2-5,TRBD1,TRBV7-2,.,TGTGCCAGCAGCCTCCTAGGGACAGACCAAGAGACCCAGTACTTC,CASSLLGTDQETQYF
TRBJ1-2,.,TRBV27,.,TGTGCCACCCGGGACACGGAGATCTACACCTTC,CATRDTEIYTF
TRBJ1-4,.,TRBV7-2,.,TGTGCCAGCAGCTTACTTCCAGGGCGTAATGAAAAACTGTTTTTT,CASSLLPGRNEKLFF
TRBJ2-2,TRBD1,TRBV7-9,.,TGTGCCAGCGCTGACCTGGACAGGGGCCCCGCGAACACCGGGGAGCTGTTTTTT,CASADLDRGPANTGELFF
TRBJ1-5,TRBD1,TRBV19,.,TGTGCCAGTAGTATAAAACAGGGGTTGAGCAATCAGCCCCAGCATTTT,CASSIKQGLSNQPQHF
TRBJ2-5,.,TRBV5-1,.,TGCGCCAGCAGGGCCAGGGAATACCAAGAGACCCAGTACTTC,CASRAREYQETQYF
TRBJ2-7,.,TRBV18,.,TGTGCCAGCTCACCTAACTCCTACGAGCAGTACTTC,CASSPNSYEQYF
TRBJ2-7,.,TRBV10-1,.,TGCGCCAGCAGTGAGGGGGGCGCTAGCCTAATCTCCTACGAGCAGTACTTC,CASSEGGASLISYEQYF